The text below deals with one TCR beta chain. Its antigen is unknown. The donors, healthy adults who were HIV-negative, had experienced no recent acute infections or vaccinations. The study separated CD4+ cells into CD45RA+ naive and CD45RA-negative memory subsets. The CDR3 contains 15 residues. The V gene lost 5 bases and the J gene lost 6 bases, with 17 bases spanning the gap. CDR1 and CDR2 (germline): KGHSH, LQKENI. The record originates from a study of shared clonotypes between healthy human individuals. Findings of the study overall: Sampling covered blood only; tissue repertoires likely differ. Clonotype sharing among donors likely depends on sequencing depth.

TCRdb keeps only in-frame clones here, not all; method: immunoSEQ multiplex PCR. The sample gives about 2.3 million clones, approximately 95% of which show up once; 0.35% to 0.5% is in the top ten. The rearrangement joins TRBV18 to TRBJ1-5; D gene unclear. Source material: naive CD4+ T cells from PBMCs. Subset denoted: CD45RA+ positively selected. The sequence was obtained from a young man in good health. Some clones in this sample may be carry-over from other donors' samples. The chain's CDR3 is CASSSISVGIQPQHF. CDR3 in DNA: TGTGCCAGCTCATCCATTTCGGTAGGCATTCAGCCCCAGCATTTT.